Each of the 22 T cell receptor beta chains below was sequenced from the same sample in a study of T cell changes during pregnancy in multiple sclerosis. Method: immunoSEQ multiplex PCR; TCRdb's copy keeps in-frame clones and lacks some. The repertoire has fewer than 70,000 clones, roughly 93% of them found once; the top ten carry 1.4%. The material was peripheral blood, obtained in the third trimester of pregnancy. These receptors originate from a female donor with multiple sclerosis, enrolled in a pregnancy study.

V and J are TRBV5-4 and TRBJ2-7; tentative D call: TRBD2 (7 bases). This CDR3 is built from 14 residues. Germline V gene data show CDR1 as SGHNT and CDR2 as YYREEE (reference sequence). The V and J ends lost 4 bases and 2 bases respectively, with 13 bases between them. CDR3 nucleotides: TGTGCCAGCAGCGGGGGGGCTGCCACCTACGAGCAGTACTTC. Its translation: CASSGGAATYEQYF.

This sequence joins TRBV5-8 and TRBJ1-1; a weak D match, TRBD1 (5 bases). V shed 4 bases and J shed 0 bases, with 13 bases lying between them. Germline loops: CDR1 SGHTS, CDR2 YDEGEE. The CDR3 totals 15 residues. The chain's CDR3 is CASSAFRGLNTEAFF. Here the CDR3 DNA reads TGTGCCAGCAGCGCCTTCCGGGGGTTGAACACTGAAGCTTTCTTT.

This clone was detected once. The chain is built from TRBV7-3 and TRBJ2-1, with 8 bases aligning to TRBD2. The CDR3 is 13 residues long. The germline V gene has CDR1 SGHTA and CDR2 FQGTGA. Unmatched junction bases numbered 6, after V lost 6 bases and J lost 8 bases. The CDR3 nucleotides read TGTGCCAGCAGTGCGGGACTAGAGGATGAGCAGTTCTTC. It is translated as CASSAGLEDEQFF.

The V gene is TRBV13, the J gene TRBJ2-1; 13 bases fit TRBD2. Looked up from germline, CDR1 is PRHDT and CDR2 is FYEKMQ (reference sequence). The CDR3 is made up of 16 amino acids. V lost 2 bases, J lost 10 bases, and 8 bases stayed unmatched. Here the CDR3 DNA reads TGTGCCAGCAGCTTATCCCTCCGGACTAGCGGGGGAGAGCAGTTCTTC. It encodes CASSLSLRTSGGEQFF.

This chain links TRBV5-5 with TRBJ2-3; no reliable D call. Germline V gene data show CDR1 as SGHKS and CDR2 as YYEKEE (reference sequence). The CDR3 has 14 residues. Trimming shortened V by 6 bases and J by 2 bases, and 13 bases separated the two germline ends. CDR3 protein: CASINPPYTDTQYF. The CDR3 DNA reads TGTGCCAGCATCAATCCCCCCTACACAGATACGCAGTATTTT.

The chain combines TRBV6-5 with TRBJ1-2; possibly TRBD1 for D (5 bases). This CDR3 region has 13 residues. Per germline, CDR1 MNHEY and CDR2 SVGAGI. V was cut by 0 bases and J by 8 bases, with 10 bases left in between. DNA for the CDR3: TGTGCCAGCAGTTACTCGGCTAGGGGAGGCTACACCTTC. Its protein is CASSYSARGGYTF.

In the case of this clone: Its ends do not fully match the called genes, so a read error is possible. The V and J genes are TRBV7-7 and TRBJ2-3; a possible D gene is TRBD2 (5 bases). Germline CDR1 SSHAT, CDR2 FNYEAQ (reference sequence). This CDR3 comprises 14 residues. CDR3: CASSLGSGAGTQYF. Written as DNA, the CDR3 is TGTGCTAGCAGCTTAGGATCCGGCGCGGGTACGCAGTATTTT.

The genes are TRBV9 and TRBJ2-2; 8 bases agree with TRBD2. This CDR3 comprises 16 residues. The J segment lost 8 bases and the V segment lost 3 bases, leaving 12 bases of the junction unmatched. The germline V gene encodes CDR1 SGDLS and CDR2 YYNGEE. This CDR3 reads CASSARGSGTVGELFF. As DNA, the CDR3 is TGTGCCAGCAGCGCCAGGGGTAGCGGGACGGTGGGGGAGCTGTTTTTT.

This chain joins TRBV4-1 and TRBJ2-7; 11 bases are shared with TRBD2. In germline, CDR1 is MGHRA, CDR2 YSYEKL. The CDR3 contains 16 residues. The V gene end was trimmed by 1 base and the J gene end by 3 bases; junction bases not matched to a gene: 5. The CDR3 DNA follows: TGCGCCAGCAGCCAAGTCCTAGCGGGGGGTAACTACGAGCAGTACTTC. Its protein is CASSQVLAGGNYEQYF.

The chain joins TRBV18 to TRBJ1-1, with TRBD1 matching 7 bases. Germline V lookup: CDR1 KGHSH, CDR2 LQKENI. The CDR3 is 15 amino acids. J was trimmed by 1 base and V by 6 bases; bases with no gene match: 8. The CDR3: CASSSGTVPNTEAFF. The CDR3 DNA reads TGTGCCAGCTCCTCCGGGACAGTCCCGAACACTGAAGCTTTCTTT.

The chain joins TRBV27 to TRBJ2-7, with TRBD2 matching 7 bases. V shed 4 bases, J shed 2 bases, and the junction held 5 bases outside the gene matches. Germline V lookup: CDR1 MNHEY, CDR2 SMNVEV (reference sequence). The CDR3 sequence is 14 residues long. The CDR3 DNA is TGTGCCAGCAGTTGGGAGGGCAGGCCCTACGAGCAGTACTTC. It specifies CASSWEGRPYEQYF.

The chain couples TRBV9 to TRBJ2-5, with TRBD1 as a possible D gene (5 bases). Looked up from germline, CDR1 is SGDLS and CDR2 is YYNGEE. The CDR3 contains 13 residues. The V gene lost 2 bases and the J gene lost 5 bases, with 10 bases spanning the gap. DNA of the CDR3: TGTGCCAGCAGCGTCAGGGTCGGTGAGACCCAGTACTTC. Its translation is CASSVRVGETQYF. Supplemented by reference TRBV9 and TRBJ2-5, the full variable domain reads DSGVTQTPKHLITATGQRVTLRCSPRSGDLSVYWYQQSLDQGLQFLIQYYNGEERAKGNILERFSAQQFPDLHSELNLSSLELGDSALYFCASSVRVGETQYFGPGTRLLVL.

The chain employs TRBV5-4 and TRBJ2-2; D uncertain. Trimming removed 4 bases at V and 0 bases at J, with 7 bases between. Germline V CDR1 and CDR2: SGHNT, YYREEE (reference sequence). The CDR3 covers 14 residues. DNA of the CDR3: TGTGCCAGCAGCCCCCTATCGAACACCGGGGAGCTGTTTTTT. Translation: CASSPLSNTGELFF.

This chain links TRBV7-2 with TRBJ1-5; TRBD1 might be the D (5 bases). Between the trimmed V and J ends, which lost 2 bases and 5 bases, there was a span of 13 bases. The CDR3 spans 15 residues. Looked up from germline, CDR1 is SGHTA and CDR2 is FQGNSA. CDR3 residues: CASSLLQGGYQPQHF. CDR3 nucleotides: TGTGCCAGCAGCTTACTCCAGGGAGGGTATCAGCCCCAGCATTTT.

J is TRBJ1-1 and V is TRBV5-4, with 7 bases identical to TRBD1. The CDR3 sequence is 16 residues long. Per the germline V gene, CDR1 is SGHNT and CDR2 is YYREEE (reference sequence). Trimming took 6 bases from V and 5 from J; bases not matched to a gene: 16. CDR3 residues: CASTPGEGARTTEAFF. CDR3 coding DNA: TGTGCCAGCACCCCGGGAGAGGGGGCGAGGACGACTGAAGCTTTCTTT.

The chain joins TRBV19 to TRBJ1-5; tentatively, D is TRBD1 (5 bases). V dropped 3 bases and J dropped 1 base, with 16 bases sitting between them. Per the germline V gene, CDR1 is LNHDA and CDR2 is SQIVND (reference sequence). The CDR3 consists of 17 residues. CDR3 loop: CASSMYVGAPSNQPQHF. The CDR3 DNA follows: TGTGCCAGTAGTATGTATGTAGGGGCACCCAGCAATCAGCCCCAGCATTTT.

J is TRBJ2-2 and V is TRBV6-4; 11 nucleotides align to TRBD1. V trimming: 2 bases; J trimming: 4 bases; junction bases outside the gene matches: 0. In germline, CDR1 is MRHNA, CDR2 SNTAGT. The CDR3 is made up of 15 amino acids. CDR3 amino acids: CASSDGTGGTGELFF. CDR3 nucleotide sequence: TGTGCCAGCAGTGACGGGACAGGGGGCACCGGGGAGCTGTTTTTT.

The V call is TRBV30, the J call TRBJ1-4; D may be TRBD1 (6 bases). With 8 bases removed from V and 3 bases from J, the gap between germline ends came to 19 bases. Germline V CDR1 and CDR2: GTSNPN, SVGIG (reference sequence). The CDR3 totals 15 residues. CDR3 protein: CAGEMWEGANEKLFF. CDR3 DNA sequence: TGTGCCGGCGAGATGTGGGAGGGGGCTAATGAAAAACTGTTTTTT.

The CDR3 region is CATSREANTEAFF. CDR3 coding DNA: TGTGCCACCAGCAGAGAAGCGAACACTGAAGCTTTCTTT. This rearrangement joins TRBV15 to TRBJ1-1, with D unclear. This CDR3 region has 13 residues. CDR1 and CDR2 (germline): LNHNV, YYDKDF (reference sequence). The V end lost 0 bases, the J end lost 1 base, and 3 bases lay between the germline ends.

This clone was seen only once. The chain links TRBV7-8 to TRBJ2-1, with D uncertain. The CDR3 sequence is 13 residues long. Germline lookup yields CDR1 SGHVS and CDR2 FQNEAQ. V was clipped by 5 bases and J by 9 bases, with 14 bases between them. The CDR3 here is CASSHISAAEQFF. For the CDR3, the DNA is TGTGCCAGCAGCCATATATCTGCGGCTGAGCAGTTCTTC. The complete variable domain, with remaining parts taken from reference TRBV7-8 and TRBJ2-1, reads GAGVSQSPRYKVAKRGQDVALRCDPISGHVSLFWYQQALGQGPEFLTYFQNEAQLDKSGLPSDRFFAERPEGSVSTLKIQRTQQEDSAVYLCASSHISAAEQFFGPGTRLTVL.

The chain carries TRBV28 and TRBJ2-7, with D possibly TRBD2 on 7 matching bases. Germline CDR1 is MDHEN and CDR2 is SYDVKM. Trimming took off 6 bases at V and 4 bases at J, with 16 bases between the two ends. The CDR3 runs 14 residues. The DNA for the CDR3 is TGTGCCAGCAGCCCCCGGGGGGCGAATTACGAGCAGTACTTC. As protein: CASSPRGANYEQYF.

The CDR3 DNA reads as TGCGCCAGCAGCTTGGAGCGGTTATCACCCCTCCACTTT. Translating gives CASSLERLSPLHF. This chain joins TRBV5-1 and TRBJ1-6; no clear D. Germline V lookup: CDR1 SGHRS, CDR2 YFSETQ. The CDR3 runs 13 residues. The V gene lost 0 bases and the J gene lost 10 bases, with 8 bases spanning the gap.